A selection of T cell receptor beta chains follows, all from one sample in a study of PD-1 blockade in classical Hodgkin lymphoma. Here immunoSEQ multiplex PCR was the method, and the copy in TCRdb shows in-frame clones only, minus some. The sample has more than 40,000 clones; 88% are singletons. Specimen: peripheral blood mononuclear cells (PBMCs), collected at baseline. These receptor sequences come from a human donor with classical Hodgkin lymphoma. Both conserved end residues are part of each CDR3. Each record gives: D gene, V gene, CDR3 length, clone size, J gene, CDR3 protein, CDR3 DNA. The D gene is left open where the match is weak. Rows give clone size only sometimes, using once, few, many, or a class for an expanded clone.

>.|TRBV19|14|.|TRBJ2-5
CASSKRRAQETQYF
TGTGCCAGTAGTAAGCGACGGGCGCAAGAGACCCAGTACTTC
>.|TRBV28|12|.|TRBJ2-3
CASMSWADTQYF
TGTGCCAGCATGTCTTGGGCAGATACGCAGTATTTT
>TRBD2|TRBV6-1|15|.|TRBJ2-2
CASMRLAGGGGELFF
TGTGCCAGCATGAGACTAGCGGGAGGTGGCGGGGAGCTGTTTTTT
>.|TRBV19|14|.|TRBJ1-1
CASSIRGQNTEAFF
TGTGCCAGTAGTATCCGAGGACAGAACACTGAAGCTTTCTTT
>TRBD2|TRBV19|19|.|TRBJ2-3
CASSIGRLAGALRADTQYF
TGTGCCAGTAGTATAGGTAGACTAGCGGGGGCCTTAAGGGCAGATACGCAGTATTTT
>.|TRBV29-1|14|.|TRBJ2-3
CSVSRGSWADTQYF
TGCAGCGTTTCCCGCGGGTCTTGGGCAGATACGCAGTATTTT
>TRBD1|TRBV18|16|.|TRBJ1-2
CASSPGTDPYNYGYTF
TGTGCCAGCTCACCAGGGACAGACCCATATAACTATGGCTACACCTTC
>.|TRBV6-6|14|.|TRBJ2-1
CASSYGGSYNEQFF
TGTGCCAGCAGTTACGGGGGGTCCTACAATGAGCAGTTCTTC
>TRBD2|TRBV29-1|15|.|TRBJ2-1
CSVWGGGSSYNEQFF
TGCAGCGTTTGGGGCGGGGGGAGCTCCTACAATGAGCAGTTCTTC
>.|TRBV19|15|.|TRBJ2-5
CASSIVAGSGETQYF
TGTGCCAGTAGTATAGTGGCGGGGTCGGGAGAGACCCAGTACTTC
>.|TRBV7-9|14|.|TRBJ2-7
CASNSAASPYEQYF
TGTGCCAGCAACTCAGCGGCCAGTCCCTACGAGCAGTACTTC
>.|TRBV7-9|13|.|TRBJ2-7
CASSQISSYEQYF
TGTGCCAGCAGCCAGATTTCCTCCTACGAGCAGTACTTC
>TRBD1|TRBV2|15|.|TRBJ1-4
CASSSGTGSNEKLFF
TGTGCCAGCAGTTCAGGGACAGGATCTAATGAAAAACTGTTTTTT
>.|TRBV5-6|16|.|TRBJ1-3
CASSRRGTFSGNTIYF
TGTGCCAGCAGCCGGCGGGGGACATTCTCTGGAAACACCATATATTTT
>.|TRBV6-1|16|.|TRBJ1-5
CASSVSASSSNQPQHF
TGTGCCAGCAGTGTATCTGCCAGTTCAAGCAATCAGCCCCAGCATTTT
>.|TRBV27|14|.|TRBJ2-7
CASSLGGTQYEQYF
TGTGCCAGCAGTTTAGGCGGGACACAGTACGAGCAGTACTTC
>TRBD1|TRBV5-5|17|.|TRBJ2-7
CASSLVRPVGTVYEQYF
TGTGCCAGCAGCTTGGTTCGTCCGGTAGGGACAGTCTACGAGCAGTACTTC
>.|TRBV12-5|18|.|TRBJ2-4
CASGLSPPDRFAKNIQYF
TGTGCTAGTGGTTTGAGCCCCCCTGACAGGTTTGCCAAAAACATTCAGTACTTC
>.|TRBV10-3|14|.|TRBJ2-5
CAISVKTGGETQYF
TGTGCCATCAGTGTGAAGACAGGCGGAGAGACCCAGTACTTC
>.|TRBV15|17|.|TRBJ2-7
CATSRDPLRARSYEQYF
TGTGCCACCAGCAGAGATCCTCTGCGGGCCCGATCCTACGAGCAGTACTTC
>.|TRBV7-2|16|once|TRBJ2-3
CASSLVSTTSTDTQYF
TGTGCCAGCAGCTTAGTCAGCACTACTAGCACAGATACGCAGTATTTT
>.|TRBV19|13|.|TRBJ2-7
CASSFRSTYEQYF
TGTGCCAGTAGTTTCCGGTCAACCTACGAGCAGTACTTC
>.|TRBV2|13|.|TRBJ2-2
CASSYKNTGELFF
TGTGCCAGCAGTTACAAGAACACCGGGGAGCTGTTTTTT
>.|TRBV11-2|16|once|TRBJ2-5
CASSQRWQRGPETQYF
TGTGCCAGCAGCCAACGGTGGCAGAGGGGTCCAGAGACCCAGTACTTC
>.|TRBV6-1|12|.|TRBJ1-5
CASRDSNQPQHF
TGTGCCAGCAGGGATAGCAATCAGCCCCAGCATTTT
>.|TRBV19|13|.|TRBJ2-7
CASSGAAAYEQYF
TGTGCCAGTAGTGGGGCTGCCGCCTACGAGCAGTACTTC
>.|TRBV5-6|15|.|TRBJ2-4
CASSLTPTGKNIQYF
TGTGCCAGCAGCTTGACCCCGACGGGCAAAAACATTCAGTACTTC
>TRBD2|TRBV9|16|.|TRBJ2-3
CASSGLAGGGTDTQYF
TGTGCCAGCAGCGGATTAGCGGGAGGGGGCACAGATACGCAGTATTTT
>.|TRBV27|17|.|TRBJ1-4
CASSTMREDATNEKLFF
TGTGCCAGCAGTACAATGCGGGAAGATGCAACTAATGAAAAACTGTTTTTT
>.|TRBV28|12|.|TRBJ1-1
CASSPIPKEAFF
TGTGCCAGCAGTCCTATACCCAAAGAAGCTTTCTTT
>.|TRBV19|15|.|TRBJ1-5
CASSPLEGEVQPQHF
TGTGCCAGTAGCCCCCTGGAGGGGGAGGTTCAGCCCCAGCATTTT
>TRBD1|TRBV6-1|16|.|TRBJ2-3
CASSEARGQGRDTQYF
TGTGCCAGCAGTGAAGCTCGTGGACAGGGGAGAGATACGCAGTATTTT